The clone carrying this T cell receptor (beta chain) has a handful of counts. Its antigen is still unknown. This entry is derived from a study of T cell repertoires in cytomegalovirus infection. Across the whole study: It can be stated that public TCR beta signatures indicated CMV infection as well as a matching HLA type. Study results and caveats: Predominance within the ex vivo response was attributable to HLA-C-restricted CMV-specific TCR beta clonotypes. Based on cumulative public TCR beta family frequency, carriers of CMV plus the relevant HLA were identified.

The V end lost 1 base, the J end lost 7 bases, and 11 bases lay between the germline ends. This CDR3 is 14 amino acids long. TCRdb reprocessed the reads via MiXCR and lists one record per CDR3 protein. The sample has about 180,000 distinct CDR3 sequences; about 15% are singletons. This rearrangement joins TRBV12-3 or TRBV12-4 to TRBJ2-1; D uncertain. Sequences were obtained from PBMCs. The sequence was obtained from a human donor in good health (CMV status not recorded). Some clones in this sample may be carry-over from other donors' samples. This CDR3 is CASSLGAARNEQFF. CDR3 sequence (DNA): TGTGCCAGCAGTTTAGGGGCAGCGAGAAATGAGCAGTTCTTC.